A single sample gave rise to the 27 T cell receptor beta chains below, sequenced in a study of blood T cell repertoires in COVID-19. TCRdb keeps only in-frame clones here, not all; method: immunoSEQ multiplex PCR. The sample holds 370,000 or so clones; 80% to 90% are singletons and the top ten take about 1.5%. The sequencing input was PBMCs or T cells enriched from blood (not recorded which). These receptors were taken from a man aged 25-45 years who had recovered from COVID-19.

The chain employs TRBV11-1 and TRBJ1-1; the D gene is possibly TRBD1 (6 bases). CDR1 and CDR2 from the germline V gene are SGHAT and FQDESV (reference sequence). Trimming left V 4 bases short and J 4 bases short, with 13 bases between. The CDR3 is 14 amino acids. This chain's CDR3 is CASSSHRVGTEAFF. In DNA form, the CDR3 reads TGTGCCAGCAGCTCACACAGGGTTGGCACTGAAGCTTTCTTT.

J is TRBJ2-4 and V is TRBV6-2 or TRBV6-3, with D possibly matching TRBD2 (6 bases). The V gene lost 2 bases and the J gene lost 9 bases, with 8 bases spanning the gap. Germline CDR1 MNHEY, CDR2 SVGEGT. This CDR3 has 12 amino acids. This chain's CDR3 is CASSYPGSIQYF. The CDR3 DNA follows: TGTGCCAGCAGTTACCCCGGGAGCATTCAGTACTTC.

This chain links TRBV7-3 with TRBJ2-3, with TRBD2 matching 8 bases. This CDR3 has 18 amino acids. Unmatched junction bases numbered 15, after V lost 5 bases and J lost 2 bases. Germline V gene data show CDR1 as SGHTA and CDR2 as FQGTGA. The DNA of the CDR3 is TGTGCCAGCAGCCCGACGGGAGGGCTAGCGAGGGACACAGATACGCAGTATTTT. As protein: CASSPTGGLARDTDTQYF. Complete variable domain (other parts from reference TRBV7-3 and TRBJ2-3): GAGVSQTPSNKVTEKGKYVELRCDPISGHTALYWYRQSLGQGPEFLIYFQGTGAADDSGLPNDRFFAVRPEGSVSTLKIQRTERGDSAVYLCASSPTGGLARDTDTQYFGPGTRLTVL.

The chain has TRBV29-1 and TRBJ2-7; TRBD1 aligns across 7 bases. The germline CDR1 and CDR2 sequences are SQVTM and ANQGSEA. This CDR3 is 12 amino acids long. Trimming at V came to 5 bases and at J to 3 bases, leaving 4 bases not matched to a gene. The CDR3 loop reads CSVFHRGYEQYF. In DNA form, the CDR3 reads TGCAGCGTTTTTCACAGGGGCTACGAGCAGTACTTC.

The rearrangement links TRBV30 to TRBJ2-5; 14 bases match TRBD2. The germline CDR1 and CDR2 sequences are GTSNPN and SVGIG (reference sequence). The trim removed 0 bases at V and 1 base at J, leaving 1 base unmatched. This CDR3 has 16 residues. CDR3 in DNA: TGTGCCTGGAGTGTAGGGACTAGCGGGGGCCAAGAGACCCAGTACTTC. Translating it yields CAWSVGTSGGQETQYF.

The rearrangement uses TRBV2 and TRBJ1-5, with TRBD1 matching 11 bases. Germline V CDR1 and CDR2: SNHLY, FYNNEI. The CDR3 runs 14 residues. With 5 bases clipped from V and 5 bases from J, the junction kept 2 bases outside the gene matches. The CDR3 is CASSPGQGDQPQHF. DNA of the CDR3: TGTGCCAGCAGTCCGGGACAGGGGGATCAGCCCCAGCATTTT.

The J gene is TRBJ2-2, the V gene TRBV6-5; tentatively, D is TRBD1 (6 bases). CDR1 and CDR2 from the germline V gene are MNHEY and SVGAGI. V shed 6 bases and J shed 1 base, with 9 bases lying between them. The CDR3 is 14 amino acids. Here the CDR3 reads CASRPRGNTGELFF. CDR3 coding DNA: TGTGCCAGCAGACCCAGGGGGAACACCGGGGAGCTGTTTTTT.

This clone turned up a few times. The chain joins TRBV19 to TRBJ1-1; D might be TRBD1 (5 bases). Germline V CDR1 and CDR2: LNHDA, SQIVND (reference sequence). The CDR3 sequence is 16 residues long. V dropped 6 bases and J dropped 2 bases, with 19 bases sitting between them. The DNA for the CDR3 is TGTGCCAGTAGCGAAAACCCTGGGGCCCTCAACACTGAAGCTTTCTTT. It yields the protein CASSENPGALNTEAFF.

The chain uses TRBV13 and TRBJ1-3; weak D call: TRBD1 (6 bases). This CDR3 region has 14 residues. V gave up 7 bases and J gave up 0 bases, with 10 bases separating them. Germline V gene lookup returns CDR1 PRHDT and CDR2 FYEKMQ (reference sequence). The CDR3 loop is CASTRGGSGNTIYF. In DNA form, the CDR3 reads TGTGCCAGCACCAGAGGGGGCTCTGGAAACACCATATATTTT.

As DNA, the CDR3 is TGTGCCATCCCCGGTACCTTCTATGGCTACACCTTC. Protein product: CAIPGTFYGYTF. This chain links TRBV12-3 or TRBV12-4 with TRBJ1-2, with D uncertain. This CDR3 is 12 amino acids long. V was shortened by 10 bases and J by 4 bases, with 13 bases between the two germline ends.

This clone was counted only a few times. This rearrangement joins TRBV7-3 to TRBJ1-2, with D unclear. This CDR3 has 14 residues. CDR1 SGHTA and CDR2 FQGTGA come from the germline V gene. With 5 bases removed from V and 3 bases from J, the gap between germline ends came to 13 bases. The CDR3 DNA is TGTGCCAGCAGCCTGGACTCTAGGGACTATGGCTACACCTTC. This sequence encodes CASSLDSRDYGYTF.

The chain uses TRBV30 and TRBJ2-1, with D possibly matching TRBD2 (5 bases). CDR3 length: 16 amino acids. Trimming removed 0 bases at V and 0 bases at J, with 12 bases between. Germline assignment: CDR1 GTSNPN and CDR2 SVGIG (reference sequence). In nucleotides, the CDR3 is TGTGCCTGGAGTGTACAAGGACTCAGCTCCTACAATGAGCAGTTCTTC. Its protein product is CAWSVQGLSSYNEQFF.

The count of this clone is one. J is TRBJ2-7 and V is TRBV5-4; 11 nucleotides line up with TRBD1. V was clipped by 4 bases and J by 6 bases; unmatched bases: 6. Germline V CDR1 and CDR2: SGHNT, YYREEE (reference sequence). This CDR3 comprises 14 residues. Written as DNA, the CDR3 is TGTGCCAGCAGCCCGGACAGGGGGCGCAGCGAGCAGTACTTC. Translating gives CASSPDRGRSEQYF.

The CDR3 coding sequence is TGTGCCAGCAGCACCCCCGGGACAGAAGTATACGAGCAGTACTTC. Translated: CASSTPGTEVYEQYF. The J gene is TRBJ2-7, the V gene TRBV5-4; TRBD1 aligns across 7 bases. The CDR3 loop spans 15 amino acids. Germline V CDR1 and CDR2: SGHNT, YYREEE (reference sequence). Trimming took 4 bases from V and 4 from J; bases not matched to a gene: 11.

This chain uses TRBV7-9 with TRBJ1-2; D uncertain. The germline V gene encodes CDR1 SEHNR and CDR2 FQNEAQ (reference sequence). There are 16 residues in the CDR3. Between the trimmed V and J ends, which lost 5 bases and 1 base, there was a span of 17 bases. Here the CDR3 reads CASSISREPVNYGYTF. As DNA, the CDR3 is TGTGCCAGCAGCATTTCGAGGGAGCCAGTTAACTATGGCTACACCTTC.

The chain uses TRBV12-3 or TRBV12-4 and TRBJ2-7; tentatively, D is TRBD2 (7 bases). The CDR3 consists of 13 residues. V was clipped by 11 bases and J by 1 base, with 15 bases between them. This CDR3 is CAVKGGGSYEQYF. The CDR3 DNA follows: TGTGCCGTGAAAGGGGGGGGATCCTACGAGCAGTACTTC.

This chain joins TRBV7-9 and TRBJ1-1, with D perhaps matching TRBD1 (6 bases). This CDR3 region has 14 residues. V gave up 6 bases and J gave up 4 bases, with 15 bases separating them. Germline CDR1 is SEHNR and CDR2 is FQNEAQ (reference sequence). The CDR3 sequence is CASSTNRVITEAFF. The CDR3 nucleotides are TGTGCCAGCAGTACCAACAGGGTAATCACTGAAGCTTTCTTT.

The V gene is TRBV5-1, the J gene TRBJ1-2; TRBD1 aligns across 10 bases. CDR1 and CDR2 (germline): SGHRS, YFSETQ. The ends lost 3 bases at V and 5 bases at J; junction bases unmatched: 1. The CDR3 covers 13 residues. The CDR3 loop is CASSSGQGYGYTF. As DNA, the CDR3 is TGCGCCAGCAGCTCGGGACAGGGGTATGGCTACACCTTC.

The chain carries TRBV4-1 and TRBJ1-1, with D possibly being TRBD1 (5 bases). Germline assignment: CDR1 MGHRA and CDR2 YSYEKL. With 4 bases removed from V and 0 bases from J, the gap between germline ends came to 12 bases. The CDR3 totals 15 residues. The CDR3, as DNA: TGCGCCAGCAGCCCGGAGGGGTCGATGAACACTGAAGCTTTCTTT. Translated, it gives CASSPEGSMNTEAFF.

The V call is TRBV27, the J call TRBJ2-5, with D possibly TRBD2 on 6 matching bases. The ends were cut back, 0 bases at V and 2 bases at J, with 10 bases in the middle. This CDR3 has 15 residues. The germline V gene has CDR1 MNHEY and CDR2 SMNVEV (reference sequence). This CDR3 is CASSLSWGVQETQYF. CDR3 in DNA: TGTGCCAGCAGTTTATCGTGGGGGGTTCAAGAGACCCAGTACTTC.

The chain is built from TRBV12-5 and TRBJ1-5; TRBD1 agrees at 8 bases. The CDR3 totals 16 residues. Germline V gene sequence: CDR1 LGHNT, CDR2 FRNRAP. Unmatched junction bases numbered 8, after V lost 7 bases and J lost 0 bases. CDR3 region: CASDRGQGHSNQPQHF. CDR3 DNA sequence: TGTGCTAGTGACCGCGGACAGGGTCATAGCAATCAGCCCCAGCATTTT.

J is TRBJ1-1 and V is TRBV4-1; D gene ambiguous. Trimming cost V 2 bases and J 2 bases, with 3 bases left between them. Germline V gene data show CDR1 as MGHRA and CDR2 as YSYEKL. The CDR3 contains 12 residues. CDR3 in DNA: TGCGCCAGCAGCCAATCTAACACTGAAGCTTTCTTT. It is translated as CASSQSNTEAFF.

The CDR3 nucleotides are TGTGCCAGCTCACCACCAACAGGGACCGTTGATTCACCCCTCCACTTT. Its translation: CASSPPTGTVDSPLHF. The genes are TRBV18 and TRBJ1-6, with a tentative D call TRBD1 (6 bases). The V end lost 0 bases, the J end lost 8 bases, and 14 bases lay between the germline ends. This CDR3 has 16 amino acids. Germline CDR1 and CDR2: KGHSH and LQKENI.

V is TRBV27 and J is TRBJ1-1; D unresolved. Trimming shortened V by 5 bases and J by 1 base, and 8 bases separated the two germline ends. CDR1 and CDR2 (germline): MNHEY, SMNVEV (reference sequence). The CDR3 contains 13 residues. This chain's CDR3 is CASSIRRNTEAFF. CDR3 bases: TGTGCCAGCAGTATACGGAGGAACACTGAAGCTTTCTTT.

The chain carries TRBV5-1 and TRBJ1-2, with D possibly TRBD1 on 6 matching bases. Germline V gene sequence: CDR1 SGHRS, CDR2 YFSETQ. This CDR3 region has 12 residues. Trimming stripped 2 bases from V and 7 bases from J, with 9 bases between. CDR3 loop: CASSLDRSGYTF. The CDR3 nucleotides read TGCGCCAGCAGCTTAGACAGGTCTGGCTACACCTTC.

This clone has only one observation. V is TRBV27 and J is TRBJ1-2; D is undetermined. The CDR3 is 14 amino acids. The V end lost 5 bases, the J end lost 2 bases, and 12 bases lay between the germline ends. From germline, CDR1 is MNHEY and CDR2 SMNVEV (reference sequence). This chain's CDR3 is CASSPLMANYGYTF. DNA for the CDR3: TGTGCCAGCAGTCCCCTCATGGCAAACTATGGCTACACCTTC.

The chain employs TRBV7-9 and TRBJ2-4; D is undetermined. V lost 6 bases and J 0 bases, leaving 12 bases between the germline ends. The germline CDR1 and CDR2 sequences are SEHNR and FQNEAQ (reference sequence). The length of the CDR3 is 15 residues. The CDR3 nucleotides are TGTGCCAGCAGTCCAGACTCTCTAGCCAAAAACATTCAGTACTTC. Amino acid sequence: CASSPDSLAKNIQYF.